These T cell receptor beta chains were read from a single sample in a study of blood T cell repertoires in COVID-19. Profiling relied on immunoSEQ multiplex PCR, and the TCRdb table lists in-frame clones only, not all of them. In the table there are 200,000 to 300,000 clones, about 87% of which are singletons. Sequencing was performed on peripheral blood. Receptor source: a young woman with COVID-19, enrolled during active disease. The CDR3 runs from the conserved cysteine through the conserved F or W. Each record gives: V gene, D gene, J gene, CDR3 protein, CDR3 DNA. A D gene is named only where the DNA matches it firmly.

TRBV4-2	TRBD1	TRBJ2-5	CASSQSYRGRVRETQYF	TGTGCCAGCAGCCAGAGTTACAGGGGCCGGGTTCGAGAGACCCAGTACTTC
TRBV4-3	.	TRBJ1-5	CASSQGVGATGQPQHF	TGCGCCAGCAGCCAAGGAGTTGGGGCGACTGGTCAGCCCCAGCATTTT
TRBV5-6	.	TRBJ1-5	CASSNGQGNQPQHF	TGTGCCAGCAGCAACGGCCAGGGCAATCAGCCCCAGCATTTT
TRBV7-2	TRBD2	TRBJ2-3	CASSLGSGGTSTDTQYF	TGTGCCAGCAGCTTAGGCAGCGGGGGGACTAGCACAGATACGCAGTATTTT
TRBV28	.	TRBJ2-5	CASSGSGGTGQETQYF	TGTGCCAGCAGTGGATCGGGGGGAACAGGGCAAGAGACCCAGTACTTC
TRBV24-1	TRBD1	TRBJ2-7	CATSEGGQGLYEQYF	TGTGCCACCAGTGAGGGGGGACAGGGCCTCTACGAGCAGTACTTC
TRBV27	.	TRBJ2-1	CASTTTGTGTDNEQFF	TGTGCCAGCACCACTACTGGAACAGGGACCGACAATGAGCAGTTCTTC
TRBV7-2	TRBD1	TRBJ2-4	CASSSGTGERRAKNIQYF	TGTGCCAGCAGCTCCGGGACAGGGGAGAGAAGAGCCAAAAACATTCAGTACTTC
TRBV10-1	.	TRBJ2-1	CASSDGTVYNEQFF	TGCGCCAGCAGTGATGGGACTGTGTACAATGAGCAGTTCTTC
TRBV18	.	TRBJ2-5	CASSTGEVETQYF	TGTGCCAGCTCAACAGGGGAGGTGGAGACCCAGTACTTC
TRBV5-8	TRBD2	TRBJ2-2	CASSFRLAGSGELFF	TGTGCCAGCAGCTTCCGACTAGCGGGGTCGGGGGAGCTGTTTTTT
TRBV12-3/TRBV12-4	TRBD1	TRBJ1-1	CASSFPGQGPFF	TGTGCCAGCAGTTTTCCGGGACAGGGTCCTTTCTTT
TRBV5-4	.	TRBJ2-3	CASSLGGPSPDTQYF	TGTGCCAGCAGCTTGGGGGGCCCCAGCCCCGATACGCAGTATTTT
TRBV10-2	TRBD2	TRBJ2-1	CASSGTSGVKSSYNEQFF	TGCGCCAGCAGTGGTACTAGCGGGGTGAAAAGCTCCTACAATGAGCAGTTCTTC
TRBV4-1	.	TRBJ1-2	CASSLSWGDLYGYTF	TGCGCCAGCAGCCTAAGTTGGGGGGACCTCTATGGCTACACCTTC
TRBV28	TRBD1	TRBJ2-5	CASSPDRGVETQYF	TGTGCCAGCAGTCCCGACAGGGGGGTGGAGACCCAGTACTTC